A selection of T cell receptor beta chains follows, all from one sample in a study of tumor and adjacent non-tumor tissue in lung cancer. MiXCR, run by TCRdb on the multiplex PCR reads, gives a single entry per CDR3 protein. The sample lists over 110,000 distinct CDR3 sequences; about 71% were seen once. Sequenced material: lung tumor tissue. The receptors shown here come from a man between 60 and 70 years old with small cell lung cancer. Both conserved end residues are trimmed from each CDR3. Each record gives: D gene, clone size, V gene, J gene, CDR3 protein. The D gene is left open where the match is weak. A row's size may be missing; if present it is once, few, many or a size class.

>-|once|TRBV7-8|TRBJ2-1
ASSFLGDPYNEQF
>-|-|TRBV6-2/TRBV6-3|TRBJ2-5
ANRLLTQETQY
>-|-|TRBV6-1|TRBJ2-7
GSRRRYEQY
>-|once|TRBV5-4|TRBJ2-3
ASSSRGRVIDTQY
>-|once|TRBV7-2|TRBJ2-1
ASSLDWGSYKEQF
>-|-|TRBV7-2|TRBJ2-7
ASSLAGLSQYEQY
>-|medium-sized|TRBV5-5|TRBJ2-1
ASSLEGGFNNEQF
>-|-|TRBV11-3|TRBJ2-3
ARSFANGSLDTQY
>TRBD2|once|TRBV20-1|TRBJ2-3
SAISETSGRDTQY
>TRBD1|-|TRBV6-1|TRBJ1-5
ASRREGASNQPQH
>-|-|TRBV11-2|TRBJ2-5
ASSIGGVTQY
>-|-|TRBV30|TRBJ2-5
AWTPKSETQY
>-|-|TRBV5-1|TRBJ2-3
ASTYWGSSDTHY
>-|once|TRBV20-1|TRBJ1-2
RAREPPRQGGRDYT
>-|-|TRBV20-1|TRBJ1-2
SAPDQAGGYT
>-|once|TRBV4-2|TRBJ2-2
ASSPDLRANTRELF
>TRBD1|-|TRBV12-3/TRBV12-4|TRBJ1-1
ASGRQGYTEAF
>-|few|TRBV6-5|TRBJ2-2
ASRNHPGTGELF
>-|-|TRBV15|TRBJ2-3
ATIRGGGADTQY
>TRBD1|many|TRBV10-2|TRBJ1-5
ASSKGQINQPQH
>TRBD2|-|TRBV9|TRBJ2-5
TRSGGLGYTSLGQETQY
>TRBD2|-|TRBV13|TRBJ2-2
GSSFWLAGTGELF
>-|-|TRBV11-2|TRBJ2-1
ASSLGRMVNEQF
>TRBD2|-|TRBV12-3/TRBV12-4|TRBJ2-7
ASSFGGDLYEQY
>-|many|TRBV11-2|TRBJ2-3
ASSSDGVSTDTQY
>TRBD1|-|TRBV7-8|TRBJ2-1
ASSSRDRGLGGQF
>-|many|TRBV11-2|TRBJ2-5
ASSLDHDLQRTQY
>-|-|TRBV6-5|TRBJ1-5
ASIPTQYSNEPQH